These 26 T cell receptor beta chains came from one sample sequenced in a study of T cell responses to AZD1222 COVID-19 vaccine listed by TCRdb under 2021. Library preparation employed the immunoSEQ multiplex PCR assay. Held by TCRdb, this immuneACCESS table contains in-frame sequences only and omits some clones. Under half of the omission traces to an unresolved V gene where checked; the cause of the rest is unknown. The sample contains 240,000 or so clones, 85% to 95% of them found a single time. The ten largest clonotypes hold 0.55% of the sample. The time point label corresponds to: baseline before first vaccination. The input for sequencing was peripheral blood, taken on day 0 of AZD1222 vaccination. Receptors were obtained from an adult in good health.

The chain employs TRBV7-8 and TRBJ2-7; TRBD1 or TRBD2 may be the D gene (6 bases each). CDR1 is SGHVS, CDR2 FQNEAQ, per germline. The CDR3 covers 15 residues. V was trimmed by 7 bases and J by 4 bases, leaving 20 bases between them. The CDR3, as DNA: TGTGCCAGCATAGGGGGTCGAGGGGCGGGATACGAGCAGTACTTC. Its translation: CASIGGRGAGYEQYF.

The V gene is TRBV7-2, the J gene TRBJ2-5; weak D call: TRBD2 (5 bases). Trimming removed 8 bases from V and 3 bases from J, with 13 bases in between. CDR3 length: 13 amino acids. From germline, CDR1 is SGHTA and CDR2 FQGNSA. This CDR3 reads CASGRAWEETQYF. The CDR3 DNA reads as TGTGCCAGCGGGCGGGCATGGGAAGAGACCCAGTACTTC.

The chain couples TRBV5-1 to TRBJ1-5, with a tentative D call TRBD1 (5 bases). The CDR3 runs 14 residues. Deletions cut 0 bases from V and 9 bases from J, with 13 bases between. CDR1 and CDR2 from the germline V gene are SGHRS and YFSETQ. The CDR3 reads CASSLAQGLGPQHF. CDR3 sequence (DNA): TGCGCCAGCAGCTTGGCCCAGGGCCTGGGGCCCCAGCATTTT.

This clone was recorded only once. This chain connects TRBV24-1 to TRBJ1-2; D uncertain. Between the trimmed V and J ends, which lost 7 bases and 2 bases, there was a span of 10 bases. This CDR3 region has 13 residues. Germline-derived CDR1 and CDR2 are KGHDR and SFDVKD. This CDR3 is CATRDTENYGYTF. The DNA of the CDR3 is TGTGCCACCAGAGATACAGAAAACTATGGCTACACCTTC.

The chain is built from TRBV3-1 (or the pseudogene TRBV3-2) and TRBJ1-1; unclear D gene. V was clipped by 3 bases and J by 1 base, with 9 bases between them. This CDR3 spans 14 amino acids. CDR1 LGHDT and CDR2 YNNKEL come from the germline V gene (reference sequence). CDR3 bases: TGTGCCAGCAGCCACATCACGGGGAACACTGAAGCTTTCTTT. Protein sequence: CASSHITGNTEAFF.

This chain joins TRBV10-3 and TRBJ1-6; D is perhaps TRBD1 (6 bases). The ends were cut back, 4 bases at V and 10 bases at J, with 11 bases in the middle. Germline lookup yields CDR1 ENHRY and CDR2 SYGVKD. The CDR3 is made up of 13 amino acids. The CDR3 region has the DNA TGTGCCATCAGTGGCACAGGGTTCTCACCCCTCCACTTT. As protein: CAISGTGFSPLHF.

This chain connects TRBV23-1 to TRBJ2-1, with a tentative D call TRBD2 (6 bases). TRBV23-1 is an open reading frame, and its role is uncertain. This CDR3 contains 14 residues. Deletions cut 7 bases from V and 2 bases from J, with 12 bases between. DNA for the CDR3: TGCGCCAGCACCCGGACGGGGGCCTACAATGAGCAGTTCTTC. Its protein is CASTRTGAYNEQFF.

The chain is built from TRBV29-1 and TRBJ2-7; no definite D call. The germline V gene encodes CDR1 SQVTM and CDR2 ANQGSEA. This CDR3 has 11 residues. Trimming removed 4 bases from V and 6 bases from J, with 10 bases in between. The CDR3 protein is CSVVIVFEQYF. In DNA, the CDR3 is TGCAGCGTTGTAATAGTTTTCGAGCAGTACTTC.

The J gene is TRBJ1-2, the V gene TRBV18, with TRBD1 as a possible D gene (5 bases). Germline V lookup: CDR1 KGHSH, CDR2 LQKENI. The CDR3 has 15 residues. V shed 3 bases and J shed 8 bases, with 19 bases lying between them. CDR3 sequence: CASSPRGRASPGYTF. The CDR3 DNA sequence: TGTGCCAGCTCACCGCGGGGCCGGGCATCCCCAGGCTACACCTTC.

This clone showed up just once. J is TRBJ1-6 and V is TRBV11-1; D is perhaps TRBD1 (5 bases). CDR3 size: 15 residues. Germline CDR1 and CDR2: SGHAT and FQDESV (reference sequence). Trimming left V 5 bases short and J 6 bases short, with 14 bases between. The chain's CDR3 is CASSPATAVNSPLHF. CDR3 sequence (DNA): TGTGCCAGCAGCCCCGCGACAGCTGTTAATTCACCCCTCCACTTT.

The chain combines TRBV5-4 with TRBJ2-1; 7 bases are shared with TRBD1. Losses at the gene ends were 3 bases for V and 4 bases for J; bases not matched to a gene: 10. Germline CDR1 and CDR2: SGHNT and YYREEE (reference sequence). This CDR3 is 16 amino acids long. The CDR3 sequence is CASSSGGQPIYNEQFF. As DNA, the CDR3 is TGTGCCAGCAGCTCAGGGGGACAGCCGATTTACAATGAGCAGTTCTTC.

The chain couples TRBV15 to TRBJ1-4; D is undetermined. Germline lookup yields CDR1 LNHNV and CDR2 YYDKDF (reference sequence). The CDR3 contains 15 residues. V was cut by 5 bases and J by 8 bases, with 18 bases left in between. The CDR3 protein is CATSLPGRPEEKLFF. The CDR3 DNA sequence: TGTGCCACCAGCTTACCCGGGCGCCCAGAGGAAAAACTGTTTTTT.

This sequence joins TRBV9 and TRBJ1-2; weak D call: TRBD1 (5 bases). CDR1 and CDR2 from the germline V gene are SGDLS and YYNGEE. V lost 0 bases, J lost 2 bases, and 8 bases lay in between. This CDR3 spans 14 amino acids. Written as DNA, the CDR3 is TGTGCCAGCAGCGTAGAGGCAGGGAACTATGGCTACACCTTC. Protein sequence: CASSVEAGNYGYTF.

This sequence joins TRBV6-6 and TRBJ1-2; D remains ambiguous. CDR1 MNHNY and CDR2 SVGAGI come from the germline V gene (reference sequence). The CDR3 consists of 14 residues. V lost 0 bases and J lost 4, with 9 bases in between. The CDR3 DNA sequence: TGTGCCAGCAGTTACTCGAAAAGTAGCTATGGCTACACCTTC. This sequence encodes CASSYSKSSYGYTF.

CDR3 sequence reads: CASSGEGAFF. The CDR3 bases are TGTGCCAGTAGCGGTGAGGGAGCTTTCTTT. This rearrangement joins TRBV19 to TRBJ1-1; the D is unclear. CDR1 LNHDA and CDR2 SQIVND come from the germline V gene (reference sequence). CDR3 size: 10 residues. The germline V and J ends were trimmed by 6 bases and 10 bases, with 9 bases remaining between them.

This clone has only one observation. The genes are TRBV7-2 and TRBJ2-2, with TRBD1 as a possible D gene (6 bases). The CDR3 is made up of 13 amino acids. V was pared by 4 bases and J by 7 bases, with 10 bases between. The germline V gene encodes CDR1 SGHTA and CDR2 FQGNSA. The CDR3 DNA sequence: TGTGCCAGCAGCTCCCAGGGGAGCGGGGAGCTGTTTTTT. Protein: CASSSQGSGELFF.

J is TRBJ1-2 and V is TRBV10-3; 10 positions match TRBD1. The J segment lost 7 bases and the V segment lost 6 bases, leaving 17 bases of the junction unmatched. CDR3 length: 17 amino acids. Germline loops: CDR1 ENHRY, CDR2 SYGVKD. The CDR3 here is CAISQGGPGTGVAGYTF. The DNA for the CDR3 is TGTGCCATCAGCCAGGGTGGGCCGGGGACAGGGGTTGCTGGCTACACCTTC.

The V gene is TRBV11-1, the J gene TRBJ2-1; no clear D. The CDR3 has 13 residues. Trimming left V 5 bases short and J 8 bases short, with 13 bases between. Germline V gene sequence: CDR1 SGHAT, CDR2 FQDESV (reference sequence). The CDR3 protein is CASSPDRSHEQFF. The CDR3 DNA is TGTGCCAGCAGCCCGGACCGATCGCATGAGCAGTTCTTC.

This clone was seen a single time. The rearrangement uses TRBV3-1 (or the pseudogene TRBV3-2) and TRBJ2-7; D uncertain. The germline V and J ends were trimmed by 1 base and 0 bases, with 13 bases remaining between them. Germline V gene sequence: CDR1 LGHDT, CDR2 YNNKEL (reference sequence). The CDR3 spans 16 residues. The CDR3 DNA reads as TGTGCCAGCAGCCAAGGGGTAGCTGTTAGCTCCTACGAGCAGTACTTC. It codes for CASSQGVAVSSYEQYF.

This chain uses TRBV6-6 with TRBJ2-2; 9 bases line up with TRBD1. Trimming at V came to 5 bases and at J to 7 bases, leaving 2 bases not matched to a gene. Germline V lookup: CDR1 MNHNY, CDR2 SVGAGI (reference sequence). The CDR3 contains 13 residues. The CDR3 here is CASSDRGGGELFF. In DNA, the CDR3 is TGTGCCAGCAGTGACAGGGGGGGCGGGGAGCTGTTTTTT.

The genes are TRBV28 and TRBJ2-5; D is possibly TRBD1 (5 bases). The V end lost 4 bases, the J end lost 1 base, and 16 bases lay between the germline ends. The CDR3 spans 16 residues. Germline V lookup: CDR1 MDHEN, CDR2 SYDVKM. CDR3 nucleotides: TGTGCCAGCAGTTACCCCCAGGGCCCCCCCCAAGAGACCCAGTACTTC. It specifies CASSYPQGPPQETQYF.

The V gene is TRBV28, the J gene TRBJ2-1; TRBD2 might be the D (5 bases). The germline V gene has CDR1 MDHEN and CDR2 SYDVKM. The V end was cut by 7 bases, the J end by 4 bases, with 11 bases between. The CDR3 has 13 amino acids. CDR3: CASTERLYNEQFF. Here the CDR3 DNA reads TGTGCCAGCACGGAGCGGTTATACAATGAGCAGTTCTTC.

The V gene is TRBV10-3, the J gene TRBJ1-2; D gene ambiguous. The V gene's germline CDR1 is ENHRY and CDR2 SYGVKD. V lost 0 bases to trimming and J lost 6 bases, with 20 bases between them. The CDR3 has 17 amino acids. The CDR3 nucleotides read TGTGCCATCAGTGAGTCGATAGCCAGGTTGAAACATGATGGCTACACCTTC. Its protein is CAISESIARLKHDGYTF.

The chain has TRBV2 and TRBJ2-4, with D unresolved. The germline V gene has CDR1 SNHLY and CDR2 FYNNEI. The CDR3 extends over 13 amino acids. Trimming cost V 8 bases and J 0 bases, with 8 bases left between them. CDR3 sequence reads: CASQAIAKNIQYF. The DNA for the CDR3 is TGTGCCAGCCAAGCGATAGCCAAAAACATTCAGTACTTC.

The chain uses TRBV6-5 and TRBJ2-7, with D possibly TRBD1 on 5 matching bases. Trimming took 10 bases from V and 3 from J, leaving 16 bases between them. CDR1 and CDR2 from the germline V gene are MNHEY and SVGAGI. The length of the CDR3 is 13 residues. The CDR3 sequence is CATRGRIYYEQYF. CDR3 coding DNA: TGTGCCACTAGGGGCAGGATTTACTACGAGCAGTACTTC.

The genes are TRBV9 and TRBJ2-5; 7 bases match TRBD2. V shed 4 bases, J shed 5 bases, and the junction held 11 bases outside the gene matches. The germline V gene encodes CDR1 SGDLS and CDR2 YYNGEE. The CDR3 extends over 15 amino acids. DNA for the CDR3: TGTGCCAGCAGCTTATGGGGGGGAGCAGATGAGACCCAGTACTTC. Its protein product is CASSLWGGADETQYF. The whole variable domain, filled in from reference TRBV9 and TRBJ2-5, reads DSGVTQTPKHLITATGQRVTLRCSPRSGDLSVYWYQQSLDQGLQFLIQYYNGEERAKGNILERFSAQQFPDLHSELNLSSLELGDSALYFCASSLWGGADETQYFGPGTRLLVL.